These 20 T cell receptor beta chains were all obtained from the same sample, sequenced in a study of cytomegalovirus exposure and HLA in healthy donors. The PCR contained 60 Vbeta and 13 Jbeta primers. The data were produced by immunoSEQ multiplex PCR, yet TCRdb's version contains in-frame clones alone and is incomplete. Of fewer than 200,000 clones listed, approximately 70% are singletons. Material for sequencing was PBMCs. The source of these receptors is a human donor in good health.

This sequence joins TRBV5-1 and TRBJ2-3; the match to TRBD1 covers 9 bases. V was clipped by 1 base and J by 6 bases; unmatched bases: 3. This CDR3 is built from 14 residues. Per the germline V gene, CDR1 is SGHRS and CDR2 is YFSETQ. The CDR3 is CASSLSGQGDTQYF. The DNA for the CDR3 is TGCGCCAGCAGCTTGTCGGGACAGGGCGATACGCAGTATTTT.

DNA of the CDR3: TGTGCCAGCAGTGAACAACTTGCGTCTTACGAGCAGTACTTC. It specifies CASSEQLASYEQYF. The chain recombines TRBV6-1 with TRBJ2-7; D ambiguous. The germline gives CDR1 MNHNS, CDR2 SASEGT. The ends were cut back, 2 bases at V and 4 bases at J, with 12 bases in the middle. This CDR3 comprises 14 residues.

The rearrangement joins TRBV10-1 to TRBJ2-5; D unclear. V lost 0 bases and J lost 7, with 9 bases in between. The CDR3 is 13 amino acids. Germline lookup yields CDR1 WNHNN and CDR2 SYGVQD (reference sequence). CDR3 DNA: TGCGCCAGCAGTGAGTCCGGCGGCGGGACCCAGTACTTC. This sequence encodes CASSESGGGTQYF.

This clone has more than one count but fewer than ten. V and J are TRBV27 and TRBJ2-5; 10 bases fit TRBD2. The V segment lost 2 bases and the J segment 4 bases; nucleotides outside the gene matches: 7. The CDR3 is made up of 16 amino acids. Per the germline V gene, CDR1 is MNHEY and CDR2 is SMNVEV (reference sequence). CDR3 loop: CASSLERGGGGETQYF. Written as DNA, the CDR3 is TGTGCCAGCAGTTTAGAGCGGGGGGGCGGGGGAGAGACCCAGTACTTC.

Written as DNA, the CDR3 is TGTGCCAGCAGTGGGCCGGGACTAGGGAATACGCAGTATTTT. Translation: CASSGPGLGNTQYF. The chain couples TRBV6-4 to TRBJ2-3; TRBD2 matches 8 bases. J was trimmed by 7 bases and V by 4 bases; bases with no gene match: 7. The CDR3 is made up of 14 amino acids. Germline values: CDR1 MRHNA, CDR2 SNTAGT.

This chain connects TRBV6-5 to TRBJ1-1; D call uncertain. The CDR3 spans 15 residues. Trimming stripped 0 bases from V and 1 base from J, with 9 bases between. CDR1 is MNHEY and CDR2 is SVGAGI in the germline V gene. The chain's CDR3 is CASSYSPNANTEAFF. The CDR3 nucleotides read TGTGCCAGCAGTTACTCACCTAATGCGAACACTGAAGCTTTCTTT.

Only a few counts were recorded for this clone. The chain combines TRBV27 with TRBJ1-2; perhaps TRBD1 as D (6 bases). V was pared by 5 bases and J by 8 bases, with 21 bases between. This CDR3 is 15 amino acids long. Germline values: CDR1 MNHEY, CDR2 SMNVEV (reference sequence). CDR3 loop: CASSAGQTISFGYTF. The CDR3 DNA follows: TGTGCCAGCAGTGCCGGACAGACAATCAGTTTCGGCTACACCTTC.

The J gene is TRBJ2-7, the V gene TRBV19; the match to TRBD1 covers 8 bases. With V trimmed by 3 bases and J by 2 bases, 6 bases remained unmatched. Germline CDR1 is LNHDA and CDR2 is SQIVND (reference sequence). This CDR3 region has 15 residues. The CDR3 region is CASSMGTGIPYEQYF. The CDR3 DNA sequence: TGTGCCAGTAGTATGGGGACAGGAATCCCCTACGAGCAGTACTTC. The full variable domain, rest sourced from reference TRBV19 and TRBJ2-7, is DGGITQSPKYLFRKEGQNVTLSCEQNLNHDAMYWYRQDPGQGLRLIYYSQIVNDFQKGDIAEGYSVSREKKESFPLTVTSAQKNPTAFYLCASSMGTGIPYEQYFGPGTRLTVT.

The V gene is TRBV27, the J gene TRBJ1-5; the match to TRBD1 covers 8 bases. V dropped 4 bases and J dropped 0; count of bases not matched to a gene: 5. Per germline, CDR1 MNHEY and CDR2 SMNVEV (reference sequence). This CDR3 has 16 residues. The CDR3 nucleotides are TGTGCCAGCAGTTCATCACAGGGGGATAGCAATCAGCCCCAGCATTTT. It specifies CASSSSQGDSNQPQHF.

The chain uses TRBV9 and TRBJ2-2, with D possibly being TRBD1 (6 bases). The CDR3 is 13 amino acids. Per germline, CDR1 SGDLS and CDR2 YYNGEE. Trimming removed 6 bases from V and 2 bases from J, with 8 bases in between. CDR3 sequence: CASKQGNTGELFF. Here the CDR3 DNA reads TGTGCCAGCAAACAGGGAAACACCGGGGAGCTGTTTTTT.

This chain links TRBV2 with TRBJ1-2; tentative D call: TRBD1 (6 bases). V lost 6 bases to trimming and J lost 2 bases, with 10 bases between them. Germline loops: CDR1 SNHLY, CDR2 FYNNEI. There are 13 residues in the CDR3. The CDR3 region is CASSVTGNYGYTF. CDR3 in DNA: TGTGCCAGCAGCGTCACAGGGAACTATGGCTACACCTTC.

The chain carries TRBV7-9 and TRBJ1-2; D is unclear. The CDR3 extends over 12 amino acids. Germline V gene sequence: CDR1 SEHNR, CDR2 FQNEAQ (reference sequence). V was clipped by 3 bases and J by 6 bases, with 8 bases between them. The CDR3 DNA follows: TGTGCCAGCAGCTTTGAGCAGGATGGCTACACCTTC. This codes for CASSFEQDGYTF.

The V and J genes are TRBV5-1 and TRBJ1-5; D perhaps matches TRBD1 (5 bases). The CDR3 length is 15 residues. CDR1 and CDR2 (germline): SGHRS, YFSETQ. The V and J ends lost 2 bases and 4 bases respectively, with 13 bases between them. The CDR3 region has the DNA TGCGCCAGCAGCTTCTCTTCTGGGGGGAATCAGCCCCAGCATTTT. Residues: CASSFSSGGNQPQHF. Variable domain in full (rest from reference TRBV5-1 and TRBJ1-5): KAGVTQTPRYLIKTRGQQVTLSCSPISGHRSVSWYQQTPGQGLQFLFEYFSETQRNKGNFPGRFSGRQFSNSRSEMNVSTLELGDSALYLCASSFSSGGNQPQHFGDGTRLSIL.

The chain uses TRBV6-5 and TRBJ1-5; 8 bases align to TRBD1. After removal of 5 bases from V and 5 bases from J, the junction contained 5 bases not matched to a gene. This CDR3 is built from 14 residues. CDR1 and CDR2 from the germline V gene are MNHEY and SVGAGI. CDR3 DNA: TGTGCCAGCAGTCGGACAGGGTTAGATCAGCCCCAGCATTTT. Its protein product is CASSRTGLDQPQHF.

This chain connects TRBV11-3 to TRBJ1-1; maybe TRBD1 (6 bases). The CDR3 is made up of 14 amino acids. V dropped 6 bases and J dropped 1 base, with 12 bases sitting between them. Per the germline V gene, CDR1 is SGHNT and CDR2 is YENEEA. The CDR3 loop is CASSLQGRNTEAFF. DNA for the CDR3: TGTGCCAGCAGTCTTCAGGGGAGGAACACTGAAGCTTTCTTT.

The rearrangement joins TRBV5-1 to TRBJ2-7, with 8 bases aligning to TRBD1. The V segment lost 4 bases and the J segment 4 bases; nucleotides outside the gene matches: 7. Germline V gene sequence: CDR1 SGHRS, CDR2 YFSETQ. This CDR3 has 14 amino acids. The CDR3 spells CASSPRQGAYEQYF. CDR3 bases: TGCGCCAGCAGCCCCCGGCAGGGGGCGTACGAGCAGTACTTC.

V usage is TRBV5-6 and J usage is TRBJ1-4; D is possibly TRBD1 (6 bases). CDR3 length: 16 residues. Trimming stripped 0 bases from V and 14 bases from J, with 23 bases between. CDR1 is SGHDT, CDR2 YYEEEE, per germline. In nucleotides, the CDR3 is TGTGCCAGCAGCTTGGGGGTTTCAGGGGTCGGAGTTATTCTGTTTTTT. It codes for CASSLGVSGVGVILFF.

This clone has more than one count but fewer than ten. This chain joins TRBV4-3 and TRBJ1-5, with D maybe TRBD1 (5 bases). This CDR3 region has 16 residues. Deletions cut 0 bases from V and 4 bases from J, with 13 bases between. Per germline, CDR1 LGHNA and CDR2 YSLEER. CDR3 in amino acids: CASSQDGDLGNQPQHF. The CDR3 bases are TGCGCCAGCAGCCAAGATGGGGACTTGGGGAATCAGCCCCAGCATTTT.

The CDR3 spells CASSSMTGGYGYTF. CDR3 nucleotides: TGTGCCAGCAGCTCCATGACAGGGGGCTATGGCTACACCTTC. This rearrangement joins TRBV7-2 to TRBJ1-2; 9 bases align to TRBD1. Per germline, CDR1 SGHTA and CDR2 FQGNSA. V gave up 4 bases and J gave up 4 bases; unmatched junction bases: 4. The length of the CDR3 is 14 residues.

The CDR3 region is CSAGIEAFF. CDR3 DNA: TGCAGTGCGGGCATAGAAGCTTTCTTT. This rearrangement joins TRBV20-1 to TRBJ1-1; D gene unclear. Germline CDR1 and CDR2: DFQATT and SNEGSKA (reference sequence). The length of the CDR3 is 9 residues. Deletions cut 6 bases from V and 8 bases from J, with 7 bases between.